This TCR beta chain was sequenced in a study of Ad26.COV2.S vaccination and SARS-CoV-2 variants. Overall study context: The authors gave Ad26.COV2.S intramuscularly, either once or twice 56 days apart. The study, taken as a whole, reports: Those who received vaccine or placebo ended up with similar non-spike TCR breadth.

Treatment defined: some 20 received Ad26.COV2.S at low or high dose, single or two shots; 5 received placebo; per-sample allocation not given. The samples date from day 63 after the first vaccine or placebo injection. This table comes from immunoSEQ multiplex PCR, and its TCRdb copy is limited to in-frame clones, with some not included. The data show 380,000 or so clones, around 89% seen once. Details on this clone: Its target is unknown.

This sequence originates from a person aged 18 to 65 who received the Ad26.COV2.S COVID-19 vaccine or a placebo. The sequencing used peripheral blood, collected in a trial of Ad26.COV2.S vaccine versus placebo.

CDR3 amino acids: CASSQDGGGGAETQYF. DNA of the CDR3: TGCGCCAGCAGCCAAGACGGTGGGGGGGGCGCAGAGACCCAGTACTTC. This chain connects TRBV4-3 to TRBJ2-5; D is possibly TRBD2 (7 bases). Trimming removed 0 bases at V and 4 bases at J, with 15 bases between. The CDR3 runs to 16 residues. Germline V lookup: CDR1 LGHNA, CDR2 YSLEER.